What follows are 22 T cell receptor beta chains derived from one specimen sequenced in a study of blood T cell repertoires in COVID-19. Produced via immunoSEQ multiplex PCR; TCRdb's table is partial and in-frame only. The sample has roughly 670,000 clones; about 87% are singletons. The source material was peripheral blood. These receptors were collected from a woman under 30 with acute or convalescent COVID-19.

The rearrangement links TRBV12-5 to TRBJ1-2, with D hard to call. The germline gives CDR1 LGHNT, CDR2 FRNRAP. The ends were cut back, 4 bases at V and 6 bases at J, with 18 bases in the middle. CDR3 length equals 15 residues. This chain's CDR3 is CASGSQGGREDGYTF. The CDR3 DNA sequence: TGTGCTAGTGGTTCCCAAGGAGGAAGGGAAGATGGCTACACCTTC.

In regard to this clone: The identical CDR3 is also encoded by other nucleotide sequences in the sample. The chain combines TRBV12-3 or TRBV12-4 with TRBJ2-5, with D unresolved. The CDR3 totals 13 residues. Trimming removed 3 bases from V and 1 base from J, with 6 bases in between. The CDR3 coding sequence is TGTGCCAGCAGTTTGGCCAGCCAAGAGACCCAGTACTTC. Its translation: CASSLASQETQYF.

The chain uses TRBV25-1 and TRBJ2-5; 12 positions match TRBD1. Per germline, CDR1 MGHDK and CDR2 SYGVNS. V lost 5 bases to trimming and J lost 4 bases; unmatched junction nucleotides: 8. The CDR3 has 16 residues. The CDR3 loop reads CASSRTGTGGAETQYF. For the CDR3, the DNA is TGTGCCAGCAGTCGGACCGGGACAGGGGGCGCAGAGACCCAGTACTTC.

The rearrangement links TRBV30 to TRBJ2-5, with D tentatively TRBD2 (6 bases). There are 13 residues in the CDR3. The ends were cut back, 5 bases at V and 4 bases at J, with 14 bases in the middle. Looked up from germline, CDR1 is GTSNPN and CDR2 is SVGIG (reference sequence). The CDR3 nucleotides are TGTGCCTGGGGGTATTGGACTACAGAGACCCAGTACTTC. Its translation: CAWGYWTTETQYF.

A note on this clone: Other DNA variants within this sample encode the same CDR3. This chain connects TRBV29-1 to TRBJ1-4; D remains unclear. Trimming pared 4 bases from V and 4 bases from J, leaving 4 bases between. CDR3 size: 11 residues. Germline V gives CDR1 SQVTM, CDR2 ANQGSEA. CDR3 nucleotides: TGCAGCGTTGCCGTTAATGAAAAACTGTTTTTT. Amino acid sequence: CSVAVNEKLFF.

The chain carries TRBV10-3 and TRBJ1-6; the D is unclear. Germline CDR1 ENHRY, CDR2 SYGVKD. Deletions cut 4 bases from V and 8 bases from J, with 9 bases between. The CDR3 sequence is 13 residues long. The CDR3, as DNA: TGTGCCATCAGTGTGGACGGGGATTCACCCCTCCACTTT. It is translated as CAISVDGDSPLHF.

V usage is TRBV3-1 (or the pseudogene TRBV3-2) and J usage is TRBJ1-1, with D perhaps matching TRBD1 (6 bases). Trimming left V 2 bases short and J 5 bases short, with 15 bases between. In germline, CDR1 is LGHDT, CDR2 YNNKEL (reference sequence). CDR3 length: 15 residues. CDR3 residues: CASSQFLGGATEAFF. The CDR3 DNA reads TGTGCCAGCAGCCAATTTTTAGGGGGGGCGACTGAAGCTTTCTTT.

This chain uses TRBV5-1 with TRBJ2-3, with TRBD2 matching 11 bases. CDR1 is SGHRS and CDR2 is YFSETQ in the germline V gene. Trimming removed 2 bases from V and 1 base from J; junction bases left unmatched: 0. CDR3 length equals 15 residues. CDR3 region: CASSFSGGGTDTQYF. The CDR3 DNA reads as TGCGCCAGCAGCTTTAGCGGGGGGGGCACAGATACGCAGTATTTT.

The rearrangement uses TRBV24-1 and TRBJ1-1, with 11 bases aligning to TRBD1. CDR1 and CDR2 from the germline V gene are KGHDR and SFDVKD. There are 14 residues in the CDR3. The ends lost 8 bases at V and 4 bases at J; junction bases unmatched: 5. CDR3 sequence reads: CATKDRGPSTEAFF. The CDR3 DNA is TGTGCCACCAAGGACAGGGGGCCGAGCACTGAAGCTTTCTTT.

The chain employs TRBV9 and TRBJ2-3, with 9 nucleotides matching TRBD2. The CDR3 has 16 residues. From germline, CDR1 is SGDLS and CDR2 YYNGEE. The junction had 8 bases not matched to a gene; V was cut back by 0 bases and J by 6 bases. Written as DNA, the CDR3 is TGTGCCAGCAGCGTAGGGCTAGCGGGGCTAGGGGATACGCAGTATTTT. It codes for CASSVGLAGLGDTQYF. Complete variable domain (other parts from reference TRBV9 and TRBJ2-3): DSGVTQTPKHLITATGQRVTLRCSPRSGDLSVYWYQQSLDQGLQFLIQYYNGEERAKGNILERFSAQQFPDLHSELNLSSLELGDSALYFCASSVGLAGLGDTQYFGPGTRLTVL.

This clone was counted once. The genes are TRBV3-1 (or the pseudogene TRBV3-2) and TRBJ1-2; the D is unclear. This CDR3 comprises 16 residues. Germline lookup yields CDR1 LGHDT and CDR2 YNNKEL (reference sequence). V lost 1 base and J 5 bases, leaving 17 bases between the germline ends. In DNA form, the CDR3 reads TGTGCCAGCAGCCAAGCACACGTAGGCAGGCCGTATGGCTACACCTTC. This gives the protein CASSQAHVGRPYGYTF.

This sequence joins TRBV7-2 and TRBJ1-5; TRBD1 might be the D (5 bases). V gave up 2 bases and J gave up 6 bases, with 14 bases separating them. Germline assignment: CDR1 SGHTA and CDR2 FQGNSA. The length of the CDR3 is 15 residues. In DNA, the CDR3 is TGTGCCAGCAGCTTAAACGTGGGGAGGGGTCAGCCCCAGCATTTT. Translation: CASSLNVGRGQPQHF.

The chain uses TRBV5-1 and TRBJ2-1, with 9 bases lining up with TRBD2. J gave up 0 bases and V 3 bases, and 7 bases lay outside the gene matches. This CDR3 has 17 residues. CDR1 and CDR2 from the germline V gene are SGHRS and YFSETQ. The CDR3 nucleotides are TGCGCCAGCAGCTCTGCGGGGGGGGCTTCCTCCTACAATGAGCAGTTCTTC. Its protein is CASSSAGGASSYNEQFF.

The chain carries TRBV5-6 and TRBJ2-7; TRBD2 is a possible D gene (6 bases). Germline lookup yields CDR1 SGHDT and CDR2 YYEEEE. This CDR3 region has 13 residues. V was shortened by 5 bases and J by 3 bases, with 12 bases between the two germline ends. The CDR3 spells CASRTGLNYEQYF. Written as DNA, the CDR3 is TGTGCCAGCAGGACGGGACTTAACTACGAGCAGTACTTC.

This chain connects TRBV2 to TRBJ1-2; D call uncertain. V was clipped by 7 bases and J by 4 bases, with 13 bases between them. CDR1 SNHLY and CDR2 FYNNEI come from the germline V gene. CDR3 length equals 13 residues. The CDR3 region is CASKKGDGYGYTF. The CDR3, as DNA: TGTGCCAGCAAGAAGGGAGACGGCTATGGCTACACCTTC.

The chain links TRBV5-1 to TRBJ1-2, with a tentative D call TRBD1 (5 bases). V was clipped by 4 bases and J by 0 bases, with 13 bases between them. Germline CDR1 is SGHRS and CDR2 is YFSETQ. The CDR3 totals 15 residues. CDR3 loop: CASSPGGVPNYGYTF. In nucleotides, the CDR3 is TGCGCCAGCAGCCCTGGGGGGGTTCCTAACTATGGCTACACCTTC.

This chain links TRBV27 with TRBJ1-1, with 8 positions matching TRBD1. Germline loops: CDR1 MNHEY, CDR2 SMNVEV (reference sequence). V was pared by 5 bases and J by 11 bases, with 13 bases of the junction left unmatched. The CDR3 contains 14 residues. CDR3 region: CASSRGQGQSEAFF. DNA for the CDR3: TGTGCCAGCAGTCGAGGACAGGGACAGTCGGAGGCTTTCTTT.

This clone was counted a single time. V usage is TRBV11-3 and J usage is TRBJ2-1, with TRBD2 identical over 13 bases. Germline V CDR1 and CDR2: SGHNT, YENEEA. The CDR3 contains 16 residues. The V segment lost 5 bases and the J segment 8 bases; nucleotides outside the gene matches: 9. CDR3: CASSPRLAGGRDEQFF. DNA of the CDR3: TGTGCCAGCAGCCCTAGACTAGCGGGGGGTCGTGATGAGCAGTTCTTC.

CDR3 sequence: CASSELRNPGQYF. The CDR3 DNA reads as TGTGCCAGCAGTGAACTCAGAAACCCTGGGCAGTACTTC. The chain is built from TRBV2 and TRBJ2-7; D is ambiguous. Germline assignment: CDR1 SNHLY and CDR2 FYNNEI. The CDR3 runs to 13 residues. Trimming took 2 bases from V and 9 from J, leaving 14 bases between them.

This sequence joins TRBV18 and TRBJ1-6; D unresolved. Trimming pared 0 bases from V and 7 bases from J, leaving 7 bases between. The germline gives CDR1 KGHSH, CDR2 LQKENI. The CDR3 spans 14 residues. The CDR3 spells CASSPPFLNSPLHF. In nucleotides, the CDR3 is TGTGCCAGCTCACCACCCTTCTTGAATTCACCCCTCCACTTT.

This clone was observed a handful of times. The chain carries TRBV7-9 and TRBJ2-7; possibly TRBD2 for D (5 bases). Germline V gene sequence: CDR1 SEHNR, CDR2 FQNEAQ (reference sequence). This CDR3 has 13 amino acids. V was clipped by 3 bases and J by 0 bases, with 6 bases between them. In DNA form, the CDR3 reads TGTGCCAGCAGCTTCGGGAACTCCTACGAGCAGTACTTC. Its translation is CASSFGNSYEQYF.

This clone was counted a single time. The chain combines TRBV10-3 with TRBJ1-2; a possible D gene is TRBD1 (5 bases). The germline CDR1 and CDR2 sequences are ENHRY and SYGVKD. CDR3 size: 13 residues. Trimming shortened V by 3 bases and J by 4 bases, and 9 bases separated the two germline ends. Here the CDR3 DNA reads TGTGCCATCAGTGACAGGGAGGGCTATGGCTACACCTTC. The encoded protein is CAISDREGYGYTF.